The 2 T cell receptor beta chains reported below all come from one sample, sequenced in a study of cytomegalovirus exposure and HLA in healthy donors. Use of 60 Vbeta and 13 Jbeta primers characterized the PCR. Method: immunoSEQ multiplex PCR; TCRdb's copy keeps in-frame clones and lacks some. The sample has fewer than 80,000 clones; 75% to 80% are singletons. The specimen was PBMCs. The receptors shown here come from a man between 18 and 35 years old in good health and CMV-seronegative.

This rearrangement joins TRBV29-1 to TRBJ2-5; 7 bases are shared with TRBD2. The CDR3 covers 13 residues. The germline CDR1 and CDR2 sequences are SQVTM and ANQGSEA. Trimming removed 7 bases from V and 2 bases from J; junction bases left unmatched: 7. CDR3 sequence reads: CSGRSGVQETQYF. In DNA, the CDR3 is TGCAGCGGCAGGAGCGGGGTACAAGAGACCCAGTACTTC.

This clone has only a few counts. This rearrangement joins TRBV28 to TRBJ2-7; the match to TRBD1 covers 9 bases. CDR1 and CDR2 from the germline V gene are MDHEN and SYDVKM. The ends lost 5 bases at V and 4 bases at J; junction bases unmatched: 15. This CDR3 comprises 17 residues. The CDR3 protein is CASSPIRRQGERYEQYV. Written as DNA, the CDR3 is TGTGCCAGCAGTCCGATCCGCAGACAGGGGGAAAGGTACGAGCAGTACGTC.